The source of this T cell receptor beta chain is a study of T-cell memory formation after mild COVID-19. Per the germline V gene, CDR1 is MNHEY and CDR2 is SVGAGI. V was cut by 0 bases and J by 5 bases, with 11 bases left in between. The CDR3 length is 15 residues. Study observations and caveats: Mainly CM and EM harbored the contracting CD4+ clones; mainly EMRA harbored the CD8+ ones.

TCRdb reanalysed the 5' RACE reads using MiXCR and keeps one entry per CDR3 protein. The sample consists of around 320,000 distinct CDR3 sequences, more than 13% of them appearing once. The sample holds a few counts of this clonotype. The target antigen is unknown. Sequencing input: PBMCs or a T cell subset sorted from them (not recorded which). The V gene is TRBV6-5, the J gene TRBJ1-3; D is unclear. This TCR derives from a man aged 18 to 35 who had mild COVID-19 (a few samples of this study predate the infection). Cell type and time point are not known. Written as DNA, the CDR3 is TGTGCCAGCAGTTACTCGAGATCGGCAAGAAACACCATATATTTT. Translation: CASSYSRSARNTIYF.